Listed below are T cell receptor beta chains from one sample, sequenced in a study of T cell responses to AZD1222 COVID-19 vaccine. Libraries were prepared by immunoSEQ multiplex PCR; TCRdb keeps only in-frame clonotypes and omits some of them. The sample holds about 120,000 clones; roughly 90% are singletons and the top ten take around 1.5%. The sample was peripheral blood, taken on day 0 of AZD1222 vaccination. These receptors came from an adult in good health. The CDR3 runs from the conserved cysteine through the conserved F or W. A D gene is named only where the DNA matches it firmly.

CDR3nt	CDR3aa	v_gene	d_gene	j_gene
TGTGCCAGCAGTTCCTGGGTCGGGAGGGCATCCTACAATGAGCAGTTCTTC	CASSSWVGRASYNEQFF	TRBV28	TRBD2	TRBJ2-1
TGTGCCAGCAGTTTATGGACTAGCGGGAGTGACGAGCAGTACTTC	CASSLWTSGSDEQYF	TRBV28	TRBD2	TRBJ2-7
TGTGCCAGCAGCCAGCGGGAGGATAACTACGAGCAGTACTTC	CASSQREDNYEQYF	TRBV9	TRBD2	TRBJ2-7
TGCGCCAGCAGCCAAGATTATGGCAGCATGAACACTGAAGCTTTCTTT	CASSQDYGSMNTEAFF	TRBV4-3	-	TRBJ1-1
TGTGCCAGCAGCGTTCGCGGGAGAACAGATACGCAGTATTTT	CASSVRGRTDTQYF	TRBV7-3	TRBD2	TRBJ2-3
TGTGCCAGCAGCCTGACAGGGTCAGCTAATGAAAAACTGTTTTTT	CASSLTGSANEKLFF	TRBV3-1/TRBV3-2	TRBD1	TRBJ1-4
TGTGCCAGCAGGACGACGGGCCCCCTTTCCTACGAGCAGTACTTC	CASRTTGPLSYEQYF	TRBV6-6	-	TRBJ2-7
TGTGCCAGCCAAGGCGGGAATGCCTACAATGAGCAGTTCTTC	CASQGGNAYNEQFF	TRBV2	-	TRBJ2-1
TGTGCCAGCAGTTCAGTGGGAGGGGACGGCTACACCTTC	CASSSVGGDGYTF	TRBV6-5	-	TRBJ1-2
TGTGCCAGCAGTGGGAGGGGGCTAGAGACCCAGTACTTC	CASSGRGLETQYF	TRBV2	-	TRBJ2-5
TGCAGCGTTGAAGACGGGGGACTAGCGGGAGTAGGCACCGGGGAGCTGTTTTTT	CSVEDGGLAGVGTGELFF	TRBV29-1	TRBD2	TRBJ2-2